The 3 T cell receptor beta chains given below trace back to one sample, sequenced in a study of CD8+ T cells in alopecia areata. The sequencing template was cDNA reverse transcribed from extracted RNA. TCRdb's table, derived via immunoSEQ multiplex PCR, lists solely in-frame clones and lacks some. The sample yields about 300,000 clones, 55% to 70% seen once. Treatment indicated: oral pan-JAK inhibitor, 5-10 mg twice daily. Source: CD4+ T cells sorted from blood, taken at week 24, from a patient treated with tofacitinib. The receptors here all came from a human donor with alopecia areata.

This clone has just a few counts. Other DNA variants within this sample encode the same CDR3. V and J are TRBV10-3 and TRBJ2-5; D call uncertain. This CDR3 has 12 amino acids. The V end was cut by 0 bases, the J end by 4 bases, with 3 bases between. Germline CDR1 reads ENHRY; CDR2 reads SYGVKD. CDR3 sequence (DNA): TGTGCCATCAGTGAGTCTGGAGAGACCCAGTACTTC. Translating it yields CAISESGETQYF.

This clone was detected once. The V and J genes are TRBV28 and TRBJ1-1; TRBD1 is a possible D gene (6 bases). The CDR3 is 14 amino acids. Germline assignment: CDR1 MDHEN and CDR2 SYDVKM. Trimming left V 4 bases short and J 4 bases short, with 13 bases between. This CDR3 is CASSSTGHLTEAFF. CDR3 DNA sequence: TGTGCCAGCAGTTCAACAGGGCACCTCACTGAAGCTTTCTTT.

This chain joins TRBV29-1 and TRBJ2-1, with TRBD1 matching over 7 bases. V lost 6 bases to trimming and J lost 1 base; unmatched junction nucleotides: 3. This CDR3 has 13 residues. Germline CDR1 SQVTM, CDR2 ANQGSEA. As DNA, the CDR3 is TGCAGCGTGTCGGACAGGTCCTACAATGAGCAGTTCTTC. Translation: CSVSDRSYNEQFF.